This TCR beta chain was sequenced during a study of vaccination and CD4 T cells after COVID-19. Study overall: Samples taken post-COVID came a median around 96 days after diagnosis, ranging from 35 to 161. Findings and limits, study-wide: Convalescent patients displayed a median about 86% of reactive clones emerging only post-vaccination.

On this clonotype: Its antigen is not identified.

The Oncomine TCR Beta short-read assay was applied to DNA of cultured CD4+ T cells. Using its own MiXCR run on the PCR reads, TCRdb lists one record per CDR3 protein. The repertoire consists of over 10,000 distinct CDR3 sequences, with around 38% occurring once and the leading ten covering approximately 9.6%. Treatment given: roughly 10-day PBMC culture with coronavirus spike peptide pools or control peptides (ViraFEST assay). Under the ViraFEST approach, antigen-specific T cells were expanded with peptide pools and TCRs subsequently sequenced. With about 10 ug/ml peptide pools and roughly 9.8 IU/ml IL-2, PBMCs were cultured at some 2.2 million per well. This receptor was obtained from a human donor who had recovered from COVID-19. Here the sequenced sample was CD4+ T cells from blood, cultured in vitro, taken after SARS-CoV-2 vaccination.

The CDR3 region has the DNA TGTGCCAGCAGCTCTGTAACCGGGCCAGGAGCGGATACGCAGTATTTT. Encoded protein: CASSSVTGPGADTQYF. The chain combines TRBV7-6 with TRBJ2-3; D is uncertain. Trimming left V 4 bases short and J 6 bases short, with 20 bases between. This CDR3 has 16 amino acids. CDR1 and CDR2 from the germline V gene are SGHVS and FNYEAQ. The variable domain in full, with the rest retrieved from reference TRBV7-6 and TRBJ2-3, is GAGVSQSPRYKVTKRGQDVALRCDPISGHVSLYWYRQALGQGPEFLTYFNYEAQQDKSGLPNDRFSAERPEGSISTLTIQRTEQRDSAMYRCASSSVTGPGADTQYFGPGTRLTVL.